This TCR beta chain was retrieved from a study of blood T cell repertoires in COVID-19. This clone was observed a single time. The germline V gene encodes CDR1 SGHRS and CDR2 YFSETQ. This CDR3 region has 16 residues. The V and J ends lost 3 bases and 9 bases, in that order; junction bases with no gene match: 8. The protocol was immunoSEQ multiplex PCR, while the TCRdb copy is restricted to in-frame clones and leaves out a portion. The table has about 140,000 clones, about four fifths seen once. Adults between roughly 18 and 90 years of age took part from about two dozen US areas. Each participant's cohort was designated according to participant-reported clinical history.

The clonotype comes from a woman aged 45-65 years with acute COVID-19. This chain joins TRBV5-1 and TRBJ2-1; 14 positions agree with TRBD2. The source material was PBMCs or T cells enriched from blood (not recorded which). CDR3 sequence reads: CASSSSGTSGSGEQFF. CDR3 DNA sequence: TGCGCCAGCAGCTCGTCCGGGACTAGCGGGAGCGGTGAGCAGTTCTTC.